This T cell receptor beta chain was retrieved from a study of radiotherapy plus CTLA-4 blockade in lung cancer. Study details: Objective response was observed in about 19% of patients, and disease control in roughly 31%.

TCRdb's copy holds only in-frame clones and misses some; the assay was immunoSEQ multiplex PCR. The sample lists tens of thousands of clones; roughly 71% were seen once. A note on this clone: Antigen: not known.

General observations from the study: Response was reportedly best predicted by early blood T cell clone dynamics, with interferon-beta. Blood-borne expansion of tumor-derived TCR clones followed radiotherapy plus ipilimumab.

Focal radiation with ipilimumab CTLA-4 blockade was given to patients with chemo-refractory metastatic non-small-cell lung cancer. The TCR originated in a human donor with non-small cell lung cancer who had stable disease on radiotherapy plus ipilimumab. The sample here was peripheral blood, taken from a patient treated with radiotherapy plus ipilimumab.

The CDR3 spells CASSPGADQPQHF. The CDR3 region has the DNA TGCGCCAGCAGTCCCGGGGCTGATCAGCCCCAGCATTTT. The chain joins TRBV5-1 to TRBJ1-5; perhaps TRBD1 as D (5 bases). Germline-derived CDR1 and CDR2 are SGHRS and YFSETQ. V was clipped by 5 bases and J by 5 bases, with 11 bases between them. The CDR3 contains 13 residues.